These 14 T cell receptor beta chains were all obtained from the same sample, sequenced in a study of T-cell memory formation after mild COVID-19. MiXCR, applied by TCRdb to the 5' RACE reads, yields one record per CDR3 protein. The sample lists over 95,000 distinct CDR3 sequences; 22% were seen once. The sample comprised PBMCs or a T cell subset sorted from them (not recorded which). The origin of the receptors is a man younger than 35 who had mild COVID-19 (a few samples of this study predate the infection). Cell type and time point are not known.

CDR3 residues: CAISAGLAGYTDTQYF. The CDR3 coding sequence is TGTGCCATCAGTGCCGGGCTAGCGGGGTACACAGATACGCAGTATTTT. This chain joins TRBV10-3 and TRBJ2-3, with 9 bases aligning to TRBD2. The ends lost 4 bases at V and 2 bases at J; junction bases unmatched: 7. There are 16 residues in the CDR3. Per the germline V gene, CDR1 is ENHRY and CDR2 is SYGVKD.

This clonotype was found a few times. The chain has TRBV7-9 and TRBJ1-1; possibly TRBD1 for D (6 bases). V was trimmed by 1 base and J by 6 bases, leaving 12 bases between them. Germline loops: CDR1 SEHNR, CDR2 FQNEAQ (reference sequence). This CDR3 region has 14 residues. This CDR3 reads CASSLDRAIPEAFF. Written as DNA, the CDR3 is TGTGCCAGCAGCTTAGACAGGGCAATCCCTGAAGCTTTCTTT.

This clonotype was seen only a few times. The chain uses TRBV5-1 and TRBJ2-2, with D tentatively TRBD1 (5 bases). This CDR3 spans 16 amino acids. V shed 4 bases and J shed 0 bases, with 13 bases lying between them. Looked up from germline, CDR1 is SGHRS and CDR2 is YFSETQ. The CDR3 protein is CASSHRTKPNTGELFF. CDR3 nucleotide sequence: TGCGCCAGCAGCCACCGGACAAAACCGAACACCGGGGAGCTGTTTTTT.

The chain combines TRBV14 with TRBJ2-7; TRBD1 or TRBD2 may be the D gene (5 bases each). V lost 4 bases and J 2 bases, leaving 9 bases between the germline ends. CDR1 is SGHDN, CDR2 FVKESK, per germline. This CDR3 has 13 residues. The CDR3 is CASSLGAPYEQYF. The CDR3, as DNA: TGTGCCAGCAGCCTCGGGGCTCCCTACGAGCAGTACTTC. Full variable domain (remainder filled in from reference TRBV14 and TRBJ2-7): EAGVTQFPSHSVIEKGQTVTLRCDPISGHDNLYWYRRVMGKEIKFLLHFVKESKQDESGMPNNRFLAERTGGTYSTLKVQPAELEDSGVYFCASSLGAPYEQYFGPGTRLTVT.

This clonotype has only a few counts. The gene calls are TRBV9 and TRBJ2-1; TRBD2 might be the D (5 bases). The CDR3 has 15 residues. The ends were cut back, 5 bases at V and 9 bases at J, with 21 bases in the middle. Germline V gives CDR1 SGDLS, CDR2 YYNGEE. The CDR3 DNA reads TGTGCCAGCAGTGAAGACTATAGGACCCTTCGTGAGCAGTTCTTC. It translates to CASSEDYRTLREQFF.

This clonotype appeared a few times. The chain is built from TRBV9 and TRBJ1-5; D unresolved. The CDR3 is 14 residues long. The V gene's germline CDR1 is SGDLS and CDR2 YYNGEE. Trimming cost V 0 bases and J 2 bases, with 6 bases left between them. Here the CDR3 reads CASSVGGGNQPQHF. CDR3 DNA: TGTGCCAGCAGCGTAGGTGGGGGCAATCAGCCCCAGCATTTT.

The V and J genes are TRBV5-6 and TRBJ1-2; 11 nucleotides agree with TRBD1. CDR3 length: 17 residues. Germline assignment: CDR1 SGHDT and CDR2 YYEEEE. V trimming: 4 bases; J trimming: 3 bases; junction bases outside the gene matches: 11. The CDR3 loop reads CASSTKPGQGVYYGYTF. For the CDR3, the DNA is TGTGCCAGCAGCACGAAACCGGGACAGGGGGTGTACTATGGCTACACCTTC. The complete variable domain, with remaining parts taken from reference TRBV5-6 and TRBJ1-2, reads DAGVTQSPTHLIKTRGQQVTLRCSPKSGHDTVSWYQQALGQGPQFIFQYYEEEERQRGNFPDRFSGHQFPNYSSELNVNALLLGDSALYLCASSTKPGQGVYYGYTFGSGTRLTVV.

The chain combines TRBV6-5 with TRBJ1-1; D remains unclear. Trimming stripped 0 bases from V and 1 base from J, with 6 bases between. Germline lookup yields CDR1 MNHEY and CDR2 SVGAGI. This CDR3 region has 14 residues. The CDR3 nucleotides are TGTGCCAGCAGTTACTCGGGTTCGAACACTGAAGCTTTCTTT. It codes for CASSYSGSNTEAFF.

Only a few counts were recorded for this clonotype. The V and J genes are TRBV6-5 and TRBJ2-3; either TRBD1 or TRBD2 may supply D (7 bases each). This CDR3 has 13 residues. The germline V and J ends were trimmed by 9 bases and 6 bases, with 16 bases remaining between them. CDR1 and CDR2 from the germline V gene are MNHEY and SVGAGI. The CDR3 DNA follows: TGTGCCAGTAAGACAGGGAGGGTGGATACGCAGTATTTT. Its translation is CASKTGRVDTQYF.

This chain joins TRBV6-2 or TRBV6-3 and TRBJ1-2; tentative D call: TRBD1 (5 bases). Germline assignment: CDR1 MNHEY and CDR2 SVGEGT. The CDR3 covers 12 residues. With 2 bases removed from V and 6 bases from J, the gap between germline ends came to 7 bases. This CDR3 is CASSYLDNGYTF. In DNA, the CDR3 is TGTGCCAGCAGTTACCTGGACAATGGCTACACCTTC.

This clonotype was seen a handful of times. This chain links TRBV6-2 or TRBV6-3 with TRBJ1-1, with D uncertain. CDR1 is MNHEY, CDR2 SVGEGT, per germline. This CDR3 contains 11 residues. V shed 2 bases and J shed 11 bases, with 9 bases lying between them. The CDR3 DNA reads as TGTGCCAGCAGTTACGGCAGCAGGGCTTTCTTT. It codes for CASSYGSRAFF.

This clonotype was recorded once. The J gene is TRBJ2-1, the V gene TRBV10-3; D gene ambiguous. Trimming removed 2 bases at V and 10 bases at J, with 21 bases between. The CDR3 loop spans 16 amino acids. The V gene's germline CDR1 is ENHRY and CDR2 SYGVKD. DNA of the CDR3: TGTGCCATCAGTGAGATGGCGGCAGGTAGGAAACTCGAGCAGTTCTTC. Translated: CAISEMAAGRKLEQFF.

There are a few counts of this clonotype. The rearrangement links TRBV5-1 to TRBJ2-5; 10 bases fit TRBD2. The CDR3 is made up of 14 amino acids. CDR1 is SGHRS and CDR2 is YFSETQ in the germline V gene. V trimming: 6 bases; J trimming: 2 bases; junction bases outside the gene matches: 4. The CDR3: CASTLAGGQETQYF. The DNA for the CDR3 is TGCGCCAGCACCTTAGCGGGGGGTCAAGAGACCCAGTACTTC.

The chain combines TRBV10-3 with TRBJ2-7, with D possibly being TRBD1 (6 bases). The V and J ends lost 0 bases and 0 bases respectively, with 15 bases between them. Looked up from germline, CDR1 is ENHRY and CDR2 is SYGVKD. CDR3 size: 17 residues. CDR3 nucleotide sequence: TGTGCCATCAGTGAGTCTACATCGGACAGCTTCTCCTACGAGCAGTACTTC. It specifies CAISESTSDSFSYEQYF.